This T cell receptor beta chain was identified in a study of blood T cells in healthy people across ages. Then a second PCR, running roughly 7 to 11 cycles, was carried out with a sample-barcoded 5' primer and a J-beta primer mix. Per-sample output comprised a minimum of 2.5 million paired-end reads containing CDR3. TCRdb called the 5' RACE reads again in MiXCR, with one record for every CDR3 protein. The sample contains some 920,000 distinct CDR3 sequences, just over 50% of which appear only once. The CDR3 spans 13 residues. V dropped 6 bases and J dropped 10 bases, with 16 bases sitting between them. Germline loops: CDR1 MNHEY, CDR2 SVGAGI.

The chain couples TRBV6-5 to TRBJ1-5; D gene uncertain. Sequencing was carried out using blood. This receptor was obtained from an older woman in good health. CDR3 DNA: TGTGCCAGCAGCTCCACACGGGTGGGACCCCAGCATTTT. Its translation is CASSSTRVGPQHF.